Here is one T cell receptor beta chain with its context. With V trimmed by 3 bases and J by 1 base, 5 bases remained unmatched. The CDR3 spans 16 residues. The germline gives CDR1 SGHTA, CDR2 FQGNSA. Sequenced patients had shown CD8+CD57+ cell expansion by flow cytometry. The blood sampling took place in patients who had so far received no therapy. The sample is drawn from a study of CD8+CD57+ T cells in acquired aplastic anemia. Profiles of TCR beta VDJ and CDR3 were generated from a genomic DNA template. TCRdb recomputed calls from the reads with MiXCR, one row per CDR3 protein. Of about 260,000 distinct CDR3 sequences in the sample, roughly 82% were seen once.

The chain is built from TRBV7-2 and TRBJ2-2; the match to TRBD2 covers 7 bases. The clonotype was recovered from a human donor with aplastic anemia. The sample taken for sequencing was sorted CD4+, CD8+, or CD8+CD57+ T cells (not recorded which) from PBMCs. The CDR3: CASSLALAENTGELFF. CDR3 in DNA: TGTGCCAGCAGCTTGGCGCTAGCGGAGAACACCGGGGAGCTGTTTTTT.